This T cell receptor beta chain was recorded in a study of identical twins. The V gene's germline CDR1 is MNHEY and CDR2 SVGAGI. The V and J ends lost 0 bases and 4 bases respectively, with 15 bases between them. This CDR3 has 16 amino acids. Turning to this clonotype: Antigen: not known.

Study results and limitations: Monozygotic twins shared more out-of-frame TCR alpha than recombination models predicted. Insertion counts were lower in abundant cord blood beta clonotypes, a trend that memory repertoires did not show. Beta out-of-frame twin sharing showed a weaker excess.

MiXCR was run by TCRdb on the 5' RACE reads, yielding one entry per CDR3 protein. The sample includes 1.5 million to 2 million distinct CDR3 sequences, around 29% seen only once; the top ten take under 0.35%. This chain joins TRBV6-5 and TRBJ1-1, with D possibly being TRBD1 (5 bases). Material for sequencing was cord blood. The sequence was obtained from a newborn girl in good health. In DNA form, the CDR3 reads TGTGCCAGCAGTTACTCCGGCTCCAGGGCCGTCACTGAAGCTTTCTTT. Amino acid sequence: CASSYSGSRAVTEAFF.